The 2 T cell receptor beta chains presented below share a single source sample, sequenced in a study of OX40 agonist ivuxolimab in advanced cancers. Assay used: immunoSEQ multiplex PCR; TCRdb lists only in-frame clones, some missing. The data contain about 73,000 clones, more than 75% of them singletons. This sample comprised CD4+ or CD8+ T cells sorted from blood, obtained in a trial of the OX40 agonist ivuxolimab. Receptors were obtained from an adult with an advanced solid tumor such as melanoma, head and neck, liver or kidney cancer.

The V gene is TRBV30, the J gene TRBJ1-1; D gene ambiguous. The V and J ends lost 7 bases and 8 bases respectively, with 14 bases between them. CDR3 length equals 11 residues. The germline gives CDR1 GTSNPN, CDR2 SVGIG (reference sequence). CDR3 residues: CASIAGGEAFF. The CDR3 DNA sequence: TGTGCCTCTATTGCGGGAGGGGAAGCTTTCTTT.

CDR3 nucleotide sequence: TGTGCCAGCAGCTCTATGGACAGGGGATGGCATGAGCAGTACTTC. Amino acids: CASSSMDRGWHEQYF. V usage is TRBV5-8 and J usage is TRBJ2-7, with 9 bases matching TRBD1. This CDR3 is 15 amino acids long. Germline-derived CDR1 and CDR2 are SGHTS and YDEGEE. Trimming took 3 bases from V and 7 from J; bases not matched to a gene: 11.